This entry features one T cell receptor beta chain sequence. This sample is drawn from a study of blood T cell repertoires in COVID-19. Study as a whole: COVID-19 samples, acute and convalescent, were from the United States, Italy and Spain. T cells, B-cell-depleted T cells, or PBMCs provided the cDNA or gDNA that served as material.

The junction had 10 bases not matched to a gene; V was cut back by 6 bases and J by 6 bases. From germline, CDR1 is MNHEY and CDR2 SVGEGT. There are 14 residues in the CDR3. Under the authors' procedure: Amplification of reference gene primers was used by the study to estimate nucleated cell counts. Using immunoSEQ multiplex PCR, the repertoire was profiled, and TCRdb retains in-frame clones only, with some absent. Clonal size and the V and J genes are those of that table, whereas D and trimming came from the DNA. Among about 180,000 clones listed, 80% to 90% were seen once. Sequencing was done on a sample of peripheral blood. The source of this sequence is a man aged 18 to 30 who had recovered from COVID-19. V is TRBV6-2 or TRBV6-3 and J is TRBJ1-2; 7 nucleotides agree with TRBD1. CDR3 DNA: TGTGCCAGCAGCTTAGGGACAGAACCTAATGGCTACACCTTC. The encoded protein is CASSLGTEPNGYTF.